These 26 T cell receptor beta chains were all obtained from the same sample, sequenced in a study of T cell responses to AZD1222 COVID-19 vaccine. Generated by immunoSEQ multiplex PCR, the TCRdb table keeps only in-frame clones and is missing some. The table shows 90,000 to 130,000 clones, with 92% occurring only once. Sequencing was performed on peripheral blood, taken 28 days after the second AZD1222 dose. Receptors were obtained from an adult who received the AZD1222 COVID-19 vaccine.

This chain uses TRBV7-9 with TRBJ2-2; TRBD1 matches 7 bases. This CDR3 spans 15 amino acids. V was pared by 2 bases and J by 4 bases, with 4 bases of the junction left unmatched. CDR1 SEHNR and CDR2 FQNEAQ come from the germline V gene (reference sequence). DNA of the CDR3: TGTGCCAGCAGCTTAAGACAGGGCGGCACCGGGGAGCTGTTTTTT. Translating it yields CASSLRQGGTGELFF. Complete variable domain (other parts from reference TRBV7-9 and TRBJ2-2): DTGVSQNPRHKITKRGQNVTFRCDPISEHNRLYWYRQTLGQGPEFLTYFQNEAQLEKSRLLSDRFSAERPKGSFSTLEIQRTEQGDSAMYLCASSLRQGGTGELFFGEGSRLTVL.

The chain combines TRBV7-3 with TRBJ1-3; D ambiguous. CDR3 length: 16 amino acids. CDR1 is SGHTA, CDR2 FQGTGA, per germline. Deletions cut 3 bases from V and 0 bases from J, with 12 bases between. CDR3 DNA sequence: TGTGCCAGCAGCTTGCCGGATTCGTCCTCTGGAAACACCATATATTTT. Translated: CASSLPDSSSGNTIYF.

The CDR3 DNA reads as TGTGCCAGTACCGGGACTGGGGTATCTGGGGCCAACGTCCTGACTTTC. Amino acids: CASTGTGVSGANVLTF. V is TRBV19 and J is TRBJ2-6; D is possibly TRBD2 (6 bases). Trimming cost V 7 bases and J 1 base, with 14 bases left between them. This CDR3 is 16 amino acids long. Germline CDR1 is LNHDA and CDR2 is SQIVND (reference sequence).

The CDR3 DNA reads as TGTGCCAGCAGCCAGCCGGGACAGGTGGGCTACGAGCAGTACTTC. Translation: CASSQPGQVGYEQYF. The chain couples TRBV6-5 to TRBJ2-7; the match to TRBD1 covers 8 bases. CDR3 length: 15 residues. The trim removed 6 bases at V and 3 bases at J, leaving 10 bases unmatched. CDR1 and CDR2 (germline): MNHEY, SVGAGI.

This clone was found once. The chain is built from TRBV5-4 and TRBJ2-7; 9 bases line up with TRBD1. With V trimmed by 5 bases and J by 2 bases, 5 bases remained unmatched. There are 14 residues in the CDR3. The germline CDR1 and CDR2 sequences are SGHNT and YYREEE (reference sequence). For the CDR3, the DNA is TGTGCCAGCAGTTATCGGACAGGGGCCTACGAGCAGTACTTC. It encodes CASSYRTGAYEQYF.

V and J are TRBV2 and TRBJ2-3, with no clear D. This CDR3 comprises 17 residues. The V and J ends lost 0 bases and 0 bases respectively, with 13 bases between them. Germline CDR1 is SNHLY and CDR2 is FYNNEI. For the CDR3, the DNA is TGTGCCAGCAGTGAAGCGCGGTCACCGACTAGCACAGATACGCAGTATTTT. Its translation: CASSEARSPTSTDTQYF.

The chain couples TRBV7-2 to TRBJ2-1; 8 nucleotides agree with TRBD1. There are 15 residues in the CDR3. The germline CDR1 and CDR2 sequences are SGHTA and FQGNSA. V shed 5 bases, J shed 3 bases, and the junction held 6 bases outside the gene matches. CDR3 sequence (DNA): TGTGCCAGCAGCAGGGGACAGGTTCTCTACAATGAGCAGTTCTTC. Its translation: CASSRGQVLYNEQFF.

The rearrangement joins TRBV5-6 to TRBJ1-2; a weak D match, TRBD1 (5 bases). V lost 4 bases and J lost 3, with 13 bases in between. The CDR3 length is 14 residues. Germline V lookup: CDR1 SGHDT, CDR2 YYEEEE. CDR3 region: CASSAPGTDYGYTF. CDR3 DNA: TGTGCCAGCAGCGCCCCCGGGACGGACTATGGCTACACCTTC.

In this sample, this clone turned up a few times. The chain has TRBV10-3 and TRBJ2-7; D unresolved. The CDR3 contains 13 residues. Trimming stripped 5 bases from V and 2 bases from J, with 10 bases between. Per germline, CDR1 ENHRY and CDR2 SYGVKD. The CDR3 is CAISQEVAYEQYF. The CDR3 DNA is TGTGCCATCAGTCAAGAGGTGGCCTACGAGCAGTACTTC.

V is TRBV10-3 and J is TRBJ1-2; 10 bases are shared with TRBD1. Germline values: CDR1 ENHRY, CDR2 SYGVKD. The CDR3 has 14 amino acids. J was trimmed by 8 bases and V by 6 bases; bases with no gene match: 9. The CDR3 reads CAIRGDRGGQGYTF. The CDR3 nucleotides read TGTGCCATCAGAGGGGACAGGGGAGGTCAGGGCTACACCTTC.

The chain carries TRBV5-1 and TRBJ2-3; possible D gene TRBD1, 6 bases. V was trimmed by 6 bases and J by 1 base, leaving 12 bases between them. The germline CDR1 and CDR2 sequences are SGHRS and YFSETQ. This CDR3 spans 14 amino acids. The CDR3 sequence is CASTTGMGTDTQYF. DNA for the CDR3: TGCGCCAGCACCACAGGGATGGGCACAGATACGCAGTATTTT. Combining the CDR3 with reference TRBV5-1 and TRBJ2-3 gives the whole variable domain KAGVTQTPRYLIKTRGQQVTLSCSPISGHRSVSWYQQTPGQGLQFLFEYFSETQRNKGNFPGRFSGRQFSNSRSEMNVSTLELGDSALYLCASTTGMGTDTQYFGPGTRLTVL.

V usage is TRBV7-6 and J usage is TRBJ2-3, with D possibly being TRBD2 (5 bases). The CDR3 runs 16 residues. CDR1 is SGHVS and CDR2 is FNYEAQ in the germline V gene. Between the trimmed V and J ends, which lost 2 bases and 1 base, there was a span of 13 bases. The CDR3 protein is CASSLRTGERTDTQYF. The CDR3 DNA sequence: TGTGCCAGCAGCTTAAGGACTGGCGAACGCACAGATACGCAGTATTTT.

V and J are TRBV19 and TRBJ2-2; D unresolved. CDR3 length equals 13 residues. The V gene lost 11 bases and the J gene lost 5 bases, with 15 bases spanning the gap. The V gene's germline CDR1 is LNHDA and CDR2 SQIVND (reference sequence). The CDR3 spells CAGGEIGTGELFF. CDR3 nucleotides: TGTGCCGGCGGCGAGATCGGGACCGGGGAGCTGTTTTTT. The full variable domain, its missing parts supplied by reference TRBV19 and TRBJ2-2, is DGGITQSPKYLFRKEGQNVTLSCEQNLNHDAMYWYRQDPGQGLRLIYYSQIVNDFQKGDIAEGYSVSREKKESFPLTVTSAQKNPTAFYLCAGGEIGTGELFFGEGSRLTVL.

The chain carries TRBV6-4 and TRBJ1-2; TRBD1 is a possible D gene (6 bases). The CDR3 length is 13 residues. V lost 8 bases, J lost 0 bases, and 10 bases lay in between. The germline V gene has CDR1 MRHNA and CDR2 SNTAGT. The CDR3 is CASSGGPNYGYTF. CDR3 coding DNA: TGTGCCAGCTCTGGGGGCCCTAACTATGGCTACACCTTC.

This rearrangement joins TRBV5-1 to TRBJ2-6; a possible D gene is TRBD2 (5 bases). The CDR3 spans 19 residues. V lost 4 bases and J 0 bases, leaving 20 bases between the germline ends. Germline CDR1 reads SGHRS; CDR2 reads YFSETQ. As DNA, the CDR3 is TGCGCCAGCAGCGCAGAGGGTTCCCTAGAATTCTCTGGGGCCAACGTCCTGACTTTC. Amino acid sequence: CASSAEGSLEFSGANVLTF.

The genes are TRBV4-3 and TRBJ1-6; D remains unclear. The V gene lost 0 bases and the J gene lost 5 bases, with 11 bases spanning the gap. The CDR3 consists of 16 residues. From germline, CDR1 is LGHNA and CDR2 YSLEER. The CDR3 loop reads CASSQDFGRDNSPLHF. Written as DNA, the CDR3 is TGCGCCAGCAGCCAAGATTTCGGACGTGATAATTCACCCCTCCACTTT.

The chain recombines TRBV5-1 with TRBJ2-5, with D perhaps TRBD2 (5 bases). CDR3 length: 13 amino acids. Looked up from germline, CDR1 is SGHRS and CDR2 is YFSETQ. V lost 6 bases to trimming and J lost 1 base, with 10 bases between them. The DNA of the CDR3 is TGCGCCAGCACTCGCGGGTCCCAAGAGACCCAGTACTTC. Residues: CASTRGSQETQYF.

This chain links TRBV27 with TRBJ2-7, with 7 nucleotides matching TRBD1. V lost 5 bases and J lost 2; bases outside the gene matches: 6. From germline, CDR1 is MNHEY and CDR2 SMNVEV (reference sequence). CDR3 length: 14 residues. The CDR3 is CASSPRQGPYEQYF. The CDR3 region has the DNA TGTGCCAGCAGTCCCCGACAGGGACCCTACGAGCAGTACTTC.

This clone came up a few times. The chain links TRBV6-5 to TRBJ1-1; D unresolved. V lost 0 bases and J lost 0, with 5 bases in between. The CDR3 totals 14 residues. Germline values: CDR1 MNHEY, CDR2 SVGAGI. The CDR3 DNA follows: TGTGCCAGCAGTTACTCCCGGATGAACACTGAAGCTTTCTTT. Its translation is CASSYSRMNTEAFF.

CDR3 DNA: TGTGCTAGTGGCCCAGGGGCTGGGGCTACTAACTATGGCTACACCTTC. This sequence encodes CASGPGAGATNYGYTF. The chain has TRBV12-5 and TRBJ1-2, with a weak D call TRBD1 (6 bases). The CDR3 is 16 amino acids. Germline lookup yields CDR1 LGHNT and CDR2 FRNRAP. Trimming cost V 6 bases and J 0 bases, with 17 bases left between them.

The gene calls are TRBV18 and TRBJ1-1; D gene ambiguous. The CDR3 is 14 residues long. From germline, CDR1 is KGHSH and CDR2 LQKENI. V lost 0 bases to trimming and J lost 3 bases, with 8 bases between them. CDR3 sequence: CASSPPKTDTEAFF. Here the CDR3 DNA reads TGTGCCAGCTCACCACCGAAGACCGACACTGAAGCTTTCTTT.

The chain is built from TRBV30 and TRBJ1-1; weak D call: TRBD1 (5 bases). The germline gives CDR1 GTSNPN, CDR2 SVGIG (reference sequence). Trimming removed 2 bases at V and 7 bases at J, with 20 bases between. The CDR3 is 15 residues long. The CDR3 reads CAWSPRGAAGFEAFF. DNA for the CDR3: TGTGCCTGGAGTCCCCGCGGGGCGGCGGGTTTTGAAGCTTTCTTT.

J is TRBJ1-6 and V is TRBV19; D gene uncertain. V dropped 2 bases and J dropped 7 bases, with 12 bases sitting between them. Germline CDR1 LNHDA, CDR2 SQIVND (reference sequence). CDR3 size: 15 residues. This CDR3 is CASSIQDQQNSPLHF. The CDR3 nucleotides are TGTGCCAGTAGTATACAGGACCAGCAGAATTCACCCCTCCACTTT. The full variable domain, completed using reference TRBV19 and TRBJ1-6, is DGGITQSPKYLFRKEGQNVTLSCEQNLNHDAMYWYRQDPGQGLRLIYYSQIVNDFQKGDIAEGYSVSREKKESFPLTVTSAQKNPTAFYLCASSIQDQQNSPLHFGNGTRLTVT.

This sequence joins TRBV2 and TRBJ2-1; 9 bases are shared with TRBD1. This CDR3 is 16 amino acids long. The ends lost 8 bases at V and 4 bases at J; junction bases unmatched: 12. CDR1 is SNHLY, CDR2 FYNNEI, per germline. CDR3 protein: CASSPLHGTGYNEQFF. DNA of the CDR3: TGTGCCAGCTCCCCACTTCACGGGACAGGGTACAATGAGCAGTTCTTC. The full variable domain, in which reference TRBV2 and TRBJ2-1 provide the parts outside the CDR3, is EPEVTQTPSHQVTQMGQEVILRCVPISNHLYFYWYRQILGQKVEFLVSFYNNEISEKSEIFDDQFSVERPDGSNFTLKIRSTKLEDSAMYFCASSPLHGTGYNEQFFGPGTRLTVL.

This rearrangement joins TRBV27 to TRBJ2-7; D gene unclear. The germline CDR1 and CDR2 sequences are MNHEY and SMNVEV (reference sequence). This CDR3 comprises 13 residues. V was trimmed by 2 bases and J by 3 bases, leaving 8 bases between them. The CDR3 reads CASSLGWVYEQYF. The CDR3 DNA sequence: TGTGCCAGCAGTTTAGGGTGGGTCTACGAGCAGTACTTC.

This chain uses TRBV28 with TRBJ1-4; D is ambiguous. Trimming stripped 4 bases from V and 7 bases from J, with 7 bases between. The CDR3 covers 12 residues. CDR1 and CDR2 from the germline V gene are MDHEN and SYDVKM. Written as DNA, the CDR3 is TGTGCCAGCAGTTCTGGGTTTGAAAAACTGTTTTTT. It translates to CASSSGFEKLFF.